The sequence of this TCR beta chain was determined in a study of pediatric ulcerative colitis. Study results and caveats: Rectal repertoires separated controls, mild-moderate and acute severe colitis.

A word on this clone: Antigen unknown.

The assay was immunoSEQ multiplex PCR, and TCRdb's table has in-frame clones only and misses some. In the table there are under 70,000 clones, around 86% of which are singletons. V was cut by 2 bases and J by 5 bases, with 10 bases left in between. Germline V gives CDR1 SNHLY, CDR2 FYNNEI. This CDR3 is built from 14 residues. This clonotype was obtained from a boy between 10 and 17 years old who was a control in a study of pediatric ulcerative colitis. The chain uses TRBV2 and TRBJ1-5; TRBD1 is a possible D gene (5 bases). Sequencing was performed on blood. In DNA form, the CDR3 reads TGTGCCAGCAGTGAAAGGCAGGGTGATCAGCCCCAGCATTTT. Translating gives CASSERQGDQPQHF.